The 9 T cell receptor beta chains below come from one sample, sequenced in a study of a mutant IDH1 vaccine in newly diagnosed glioma. These receptors are not linked to any known antigen. The time point was: week 23, last vaccination. Topical imiquimod was applied with each vaccine dose, which held 300 ug of mutant IDH1 20-mer peptide. Repertoires were generated with immunoSEQ multiplex PCR, while TCRdb's copy carries only in-frame clones and drops some. The sample yields 25,000 to 30,000 clones, more than 70% seen once. Sequenced material: PBMCs, taken from a glioma patient whose treatment included an IDH1 peptide vaccine. The receptors stem from a woman aged 18 to 35 with glioma.

The chain couples TRBV18 to TRBJ2-7, with 11 bases that match TRBD2. This CDR3 spans 15 amino acids. Germline V gives CDR1 KGHSH, CDR2 LQKENI. V gave up 2 bases and J gave up 2 bases; unmatched junction bases: 2. The CDR3 loop reads CASSPTSGSTYEQYF. The CDR3 coding sequence is TGTGCCAGCTCACCAACTAGCGGGAGTACCTACGAGCAGTACTTC.

This clone appeared once. V is TRBV6-1 and J is TRBJ2-7; D unresolved. Germline assignment: CDR1 MNHNS and CDR2 SASEGT. This CDR3 is built from 13 residues. V was clipped by 1 base and J by 3 bases, with 7 bases between them. The chain's CDR3 is CASSEVVIYEQYF. In nucleotides, the CDR3 is TGTGCCAGCAGTGAAGTCGTCATCTACGAGCAGTACTTC.

The V and J genes are TRBV11-2 and TRBJ2-7; 9 nucleotides agree with TRBD1. CDR3 length: 16 residues. CDR1 and CDR2 (germline): SGHAT, FQNNGV. Germline trimming cut 3 bases from V and 3 bases from J; bases unmatched to any gene: 9. The CDR3 sequence: CASSFLTGQGVYEQYF. CDR3 sequence (DNA): TGTGCCAGCAGCTTCTTGACGGGACAGGGAGTCTACGAGCAGTACTTC.

The rearrangement uses TRBV2 and TRBJ2-5, with 10 bases fitting TRBD2. Losses at the gene ends were 9 bases for V and 5 bases for J; bases not matched to a gene: 3. CDR1 SNHLY and CDR2 FYNNEI come from the germline V gene. This CDR3 has 12 residues. CDR3 in amino acids: CARSGGAETQYF. The CDR3 DNA reads as TGTGCCAGGAGCGGGGGGGCGGAGACCCAGTACTTC.

The V and J genes are TRBV11-2 and TRBJ1-3; tentative D call: TRBD1 (6 bases). Trimming cost V 4 bases and J 5 bases, with 24 bases left between them. CDR1 is SGHAT and CDR2 is FQNNGV in the germline V gene. The CDR3 extends over 18 amino acids. The CDR3, as DNA: TGTGCCAGCAGCTCATCAAAAGGTTTTTTAACAGGGAGAAACACCATATATTTT. As protein: CASSSSKGFLTGRNTIYF. The full variable domain, its missing parts supplied by reference TRBV11-2 and TRBJ1-3, is EAGVAQSPRYKIIEKRQSVAFWCNPISGHATLYWYQQILGQGPKLLIQFQNNGVVDDSQLPKDRFSAERLKGVDSTLKIQPAKLEDSAVYLCASSSSKGFLTGRNTIYFGEGSWLTVV.

The rearrangement uses TRBV5-6 and TRBJ2-7; D unresolved. The CDR3 has 13 residues. Trimming shortened V by 2 bases and J by 3 bases, and 9 bases separated the two germline ends. The germline CDR1 and CDR2 sequences are SGHDT and YYEEEE. The chain's CDR3 is CASSFGVSYEQYF. Here the CDR3 DNA reads TGTGCCAGCAGCTTTGGGGTAAGCTACGAGCAGTACTTC.

As regards this clone: At one boundary the junction diverges from the germline segment, which might be a read error. The rearrangement links TRBV7-7 to TRBJ2-2; the match to TRBD1 covers 9 bases. Looked up from germline, CDR1 is SSHAT and CDR2 is FNYEAQ (reference sequence). CDR3 length: 15 residues. The CDR3 is CASSLDRGLTGELFF. The CDR3 DNA reads as TGTGCTAGCAGCTTGGACAGGGGTTTAACCGGGGAGCTGTTTTTT.

The V call is TRBV2, the J call TRBJ1-5; no definite D call. This CDR3 has 14 residues. V was clipped by 3 bases and J by 0 bases, with 6 bases between them. CDR1 and CDR2 (germline): SNHLY, FYNNEI. The CDR3 reads CASSELISNQPQHF. CDR3 DNA sequence: TGTGCCAGCAGTGAGCTTATTAGCAATCAGCCCCAGCATTTT.

The CDR3: CASSVIAGVYNEQFF. For the CDR3, the DNA is TGTGCCAGCAGTGTTATAGCGGGGGTCTACAATGAGCAGTTCTTC. The rearrangement links TRBV6-1 to TRBJ2-1; 9 nucleotides match TRBD2. V shed 4 bases and J 3 bases; nucleotides not matched to a gene: 4. This CDR3 region has 15 residues. CDR1 is MNHNS and CDR2 is SASEGT in the germline V gene.